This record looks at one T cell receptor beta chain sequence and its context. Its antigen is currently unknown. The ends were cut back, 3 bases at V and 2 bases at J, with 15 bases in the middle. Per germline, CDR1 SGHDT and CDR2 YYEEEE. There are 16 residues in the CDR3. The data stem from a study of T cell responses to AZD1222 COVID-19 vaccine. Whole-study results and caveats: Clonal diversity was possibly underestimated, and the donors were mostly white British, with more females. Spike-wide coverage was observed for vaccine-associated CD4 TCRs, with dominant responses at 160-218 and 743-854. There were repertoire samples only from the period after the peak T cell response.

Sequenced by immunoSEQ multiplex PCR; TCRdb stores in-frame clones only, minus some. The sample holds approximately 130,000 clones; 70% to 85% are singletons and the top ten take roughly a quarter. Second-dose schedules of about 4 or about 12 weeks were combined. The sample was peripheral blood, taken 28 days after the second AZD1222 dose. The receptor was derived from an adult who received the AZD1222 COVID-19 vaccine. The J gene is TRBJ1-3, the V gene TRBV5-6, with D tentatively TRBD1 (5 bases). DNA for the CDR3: TGTGCCAGCAGCTCGACCTCCGACAGTCCTGGAAACACCATATATTTT. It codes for CASSSTSDSPGNTIYF.